These T cell receptor beta chains were read from a single sample in a study of T cell repertoires in cytomegalovirus infection. Their recognized antigens are unknown. One entry per CDR3 protein, called by TCRdb with MiXCR from the reads. In the table there are fewer than 1,000,000 distinct CDR3 sequences, 31% of which are singletons. The sample here was cultured CD8+ T cells from PBMCs, taken from culture after CMV antigen stimulation. Receptor source: a human donor in good health (CMV status not recorded). Some clones in this sample may be carry-over from other donors' samples. Both conserved end residues are part of each CDR3. The order of the fields is D gene, V gene, clone size, J gene, CDR3 protein, CDR3 DNA. A D gene is named only where the DNA matches it firmly. Clone size is stated in some rows and not others, as once, few, many or a class when expanded.

>-|TRBV6-1|many|TRBJ1-6
CASRPNRSSYNSPLHF
TGTGCCAGCAGACCCAACAGGAGCTCCTATAATTCACCCCTCCACTTT
>-|TRBV6-1|-|TRBJ1-5
CASSAGSSNQPQHF
TGTGCCAGCAGCGCAGGGAGTAGCAATCAGCCCCAGCATTTT
>-|TRBV6-2/TRBV6-3|-|TRBJ1-5
CASSLVSFNQPQHF
TGTGCCAGCAGTTTGGTCAGCTTTAATCAGCCCCAGCATTTT
>-|TRBV29-1|-|TRBJ2-3
CSVNRGGPTDTQYF
TGCAGCGTGAACAGGGGGGGACCCACAGATACGCAGTATTTT
>-|TRBV7-6|many|TRBJ2-1
CASSAKDRYIYNEQFF
TGTGCCAGCAGCGCCAAGGACAGATATATCTACAATGAGCAGTTCTTC
>TRBD2|TRBV19|few|TRBJ2-1
CASTSESGAGNEQFF
TGTGCCAGTACGTCCGAAAGCGGGGCGGGCAATGAGCAGTTCTTC
>TRBD1|TRBV27|-|TRBJ1-5
CASSTGGLQPQHF
TGTGCCAGCAGTACAGGGGGCCTTCAGCCCCAGCATTTT
>TRBD2|TRBV9|few|TRBJ2-7
CASSKLGEGSYEQYF
TGTGCCAGCAGCAAACTGGGGGAGGGTTCCTACGAGCAGTACTTC
>-|TRBV11-1|-|TRBJ2-2
CASSFSGTKNTGELFF
TGTGCCAGCAGCTTCTCCGGGACCAAGAACACCGGGGAGCTGTTTTTT
>-|TRBV19|-|TRBJ1-2
CASTPRPGGILTANYGYTF
TGTGCCAGTACCCCTCGCCCGGGAGGGATACTGACAGCCAACTATGGCTACACCTTC
>-|TRBV27|many|TRBJ2-5
CASSLRPAIGETQYF
TGTGCCAGCAGTCTACGACCCGCCATTGGGGAGACCCAGTACTTC
>-|TRBV7-2|many|TRBJ2-1
CASSQGPNEQFF
TGTGCCAGCAGCCAGGGCCCAAATGAGCAGTTCTTC
>TRBD1|TRBV5-6|few|TRBJ1-1
CASTYSTGGDTEAFF
TGTGCCAGCACATATTCTACAGGGGGAGACACTGAAGCTTTCTTT
>-|TRBV6-5|-|TRBJ1-2
CASSYNSGYGYTF
TGTGCCAGCAGTTATAACAGTGGCTATGGCTACACCTTC
>-|TRBV28|-|TRBJ1-1
CASSLWSGGHTEAFF
TGTGCCAGCAGTTTGTGGAGCGGGGGGCATACTGAAGCTTTCTTT
>TRBD1|TRBV3-1|-|TRBJ1-1
CASSPSTGALNTEAFF
TGTGCCAGCAGCCCGTCGACAGGGGCTCTGAACACTGAAGCTTTCTTT
>-|TRBV6-5|once|TRBJ1-3
CASSPLYLSGNTIYF
TGTGCCAGCAGCCCCTTATACCTCTCTGGAAACACCATATATTTT
>-|TRBV7-9|-|TRBJ1-4
CASSLVADEKLFF
TGTGCCAGCAGCTTAGTGGCGGACGAAAAACTGTTTTTT
>-|TRBV7-6|-|TRBJ2-4
CASSPGTPGLAKNIQYF
TGTGCCAGCAGCCCAGGGACTCCGGGGCTAGCCAAAAACATTCAGTACTTC
>TRBD2|TRBV28|few|TRBJ2-3
CASSNHWATSGEDTQYF
TGTGCCAGCAGTAACCATTGGGCCACTAGCGGGGAAGATACGCAGTATTTT
>-|TRBV11-2|few|TRBJ2-2
CASSLYTMNTGELFF
TGTGCCAGCAGCTTATACACTATGAACACCGGGGAGCTGTTTTTT
>TRBD2|TRBV24-1|-|TRBJ2-2
CATGDLAGVAEGTGELFF
TGTGCCACCGGTGATCTAGCGGGGGTAGCCGAGGGCACCGGGGAGCTGTTTTTT
>TRBD2|TRBV12-3/TRBV12-4|-|TRBJ2-5
CASSLGASGGFQETQYF
TGTGCCAGCAGTTTAGGGGCTAGCGGGGGGTTCCAAGAGACCCAGTACTTC
>TRBD1|TRBV5-5|once|TRBJ1-1
CASSYRNRGTEAFF
TGTGCCAGCAGCTACAGAAACAGGGGCACTGAAGCTTTCTTT
>-|TRBV29-1|few|TRBJ2-2
CSARTDQSTGELFF
TGCAGCGCACGGACAGACCAGAGCACCGGGGAGCTGTTTTTT
>TRBD1|TRBV7-4|-|TRBJ2-3
CASSLGITGGVEDTQYF
TGTGCCAGCAGCTTAGGCATAACAGGGGGAGTGGAAGATACGCAGTATTTT
>-|TRBV19|few|TRBJ2-1
CASSIIAGGSNEQFF
TGTGCCAGTAGTATAATAGCCGGGGGAAGCAATGAGCAGTTCTTC
>-|TRBV27|few|TRBJ1-3
CASSSPYSGNTIYF
TGTGCCAGCAGTTCACCCTACTCTGGAAACACCATATATTTT
>-|TRBV7-2|many|TRBJ2-6
CASSLDVVSGANVLTF
TGTGCCAGCAGCTTAGATGTAGTCTCTGGGGCCAACGTCCTGACTTTC
>TRBD1|TRBV7-6|few|TRBJ2-7
CASSSPPLWTGSYEQYF
TGTGCCAGCAGCTCCCCCCCCCTCTGGACAGGGTCCTACGAGCAGTACTTC
>TRBD2|TRBV7-2|many|TRBJ2-5
CASSLGLRGEETQYF
TGTGCCAGCAGCTTAGGATTACGGGGGGAGGAGACCCAGTACTTC
>-|TRBV7-2|many|TRBJ2-6
CASSLRGAGSYSGANVLTF
TGTGCCAGCAGCTTAAGGGGAGCAGGTTCATACTCTGGGGCCAACGTCCTGACTTTC
>-|TRBV28|many|TRBJ1-6
CASRDAYREGNSPLHF
TGTGCCAGCAGGGACGCGTACAGGGAGGGCAATTCACCCCTCCACTTT
>TRBD2|TRBV7-3|-|TRBJ2-1
CASSRTSLAGVYNEQFF
TGTGCCAGCAGCCGAACTTCACTAGCGGGGGTTTACAATGAGCAGTTCTTC
>-|TRBV20-1|-|TRBJ2-5
CSAPRRDASGTQYF
TGCAGTGCACCTAGGCGGGACGCATCAGGGACCCAGTACTTC
>-|TRBV14|-|TRBJ1-5
CASSSGGSYQPQHF
TGTGCCAGCAGCTCCGGGGGTAGTTATCAGCCCCAGCATTTT
>-|TRBV4-2|-|TRBJ2-3
CASSQEGRSRTDTQYF
TGTGCCAGCAGCCAAGAAGGTAGATCCCGCACAGATACGCAGTATTTT
>TRBD1|TRBV7-8|-|TRBJ1-1
CASSLGGGQAGTEAFF
TGTGCCAGCAGCTTAGGAGGGGGACAGGCAGGGACTGAAGCTTTCTTT
>-|TRBV11-2|-|TRBJ2-3
CASSLDVTTDTQYF
TGTGCCAGCAGCTTAGATGTCACCACAGATACGCAGTATTTT
>TRBD2|TRBV12-3/TRBV12-4|-|TRBJ2-3
CASSRGGRGSTDTQYF
TGTGCCAGCAGTCGGGGGGGCAGGGGATCCACAGATACGCAGTATTTT
>TRBD2|TRBV12-3/TRBV12-4|-|TRBJ2-1
CASVGGGLNEQFF
TGTGCCAGCGTCGGGGGGGGCCTGAATGAGCAGTTCTTC
>-|TRBV12-5|few|TRBJ1-2
CASGLTTAYGYTF
TGTGCTAGTGGTTTGACGACAGCCTATGGCTACACCTTC
>TRBD1|TRBV6-5|-|TRBJ2-5
CASSYLGGGRETQYF
TGTGCCAGCAGTTACCTAGGGGGCGGACGGGAGACCCAGTACTTC